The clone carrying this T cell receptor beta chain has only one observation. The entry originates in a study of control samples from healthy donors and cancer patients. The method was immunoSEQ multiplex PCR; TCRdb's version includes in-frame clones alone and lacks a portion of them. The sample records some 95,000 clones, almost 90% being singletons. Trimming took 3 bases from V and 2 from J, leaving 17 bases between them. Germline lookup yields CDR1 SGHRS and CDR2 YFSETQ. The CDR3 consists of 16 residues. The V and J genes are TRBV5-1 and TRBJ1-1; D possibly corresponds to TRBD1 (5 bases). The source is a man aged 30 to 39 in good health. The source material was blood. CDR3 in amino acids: CASSSYGTGGNTEAFF. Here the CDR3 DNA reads TGCGCCAGCAGCTCCTACGGGACCGGCGGAAACACTGAAGCTTTCTTT.